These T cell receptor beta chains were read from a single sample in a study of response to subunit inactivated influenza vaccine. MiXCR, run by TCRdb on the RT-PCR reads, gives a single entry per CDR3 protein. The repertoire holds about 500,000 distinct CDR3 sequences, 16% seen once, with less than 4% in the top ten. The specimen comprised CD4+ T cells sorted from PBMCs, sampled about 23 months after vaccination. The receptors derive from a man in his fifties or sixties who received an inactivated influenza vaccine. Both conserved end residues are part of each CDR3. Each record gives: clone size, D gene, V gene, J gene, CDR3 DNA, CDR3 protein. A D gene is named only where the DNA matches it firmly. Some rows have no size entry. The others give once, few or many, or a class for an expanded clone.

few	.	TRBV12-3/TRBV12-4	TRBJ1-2	TGTGCCAGCAGTTTTTCCCAAAACAGCGTCTATGGCTACACCTTC	CASSFSQNSVYGYTF
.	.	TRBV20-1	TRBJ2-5	TGCAGTGCTGGCCAAGGACTAATAGAGACCCAGTACTTC	CSAGQGLIETQYF
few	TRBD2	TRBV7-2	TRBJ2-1	TGTGCCAGCAGCTTAGCCGGGACTAGCGTATACAATGAGCAGTTCTTC	CASSLAGTSVYNEQFF
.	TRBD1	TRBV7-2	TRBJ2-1	TGTGCCAGCAGTCGTCAGGGGGCGCTAAATGAGCAGTTCTTC	CASSRQGALNEQFF
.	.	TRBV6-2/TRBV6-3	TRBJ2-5	TGTGCCAGCAGTTACGGTTGGGGAAAAGAGACCCAGTACTTC	CASSYGWGKETQYF
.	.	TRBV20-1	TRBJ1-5	TGCAGTGCTAGACAGAATAGCAATCAGCCCCAGCATTTT	CSARQNSNQPQHF
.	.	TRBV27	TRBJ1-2	TGTGCCAGCAGTCTACCATATGGCTACACCTTC	CASSLPYGYTF
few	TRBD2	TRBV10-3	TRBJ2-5	TGTGCCATCAGTGGGGGGTTGAGCGGGAGGGAGACCCAGTACTTC	CAISGGLSGRETQYF
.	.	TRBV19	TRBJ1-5	TGTGCCAGTAGTATGGGGACATGGCCTTCCAATCAGCCCCAGCATTTT	CASSMGTWPSNQPQHF
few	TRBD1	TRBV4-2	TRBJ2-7	TGTGCCAGCAGCCAAGAGGGCCTACCCCGGGACAGCCCACGACGTTGGGAGCAGTACTTC	CASSQEGLPRDSPRRWEQYF
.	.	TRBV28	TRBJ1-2	TGTGCCAGCAGTTTCCCGGGCCGGGGCGGCTACACCTTC	CASSFPGRGGYTF
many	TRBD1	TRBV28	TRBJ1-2	TGTGCCAGCAGTTTCCTCGGACAGGCGGAGACCTTC	CASSFLGQAETF
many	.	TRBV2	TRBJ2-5	TGTGCCAGCAGAGGAGGTCCTCTTGAGCAAGAGACCCAGTACTTC	CASRGGPLEQETQYF
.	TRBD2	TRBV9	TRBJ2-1	TGTGCCAGCAGCCCGCGGACTAGCGGGGGGTATGAGCAGTTCTTC	CASSPRTSGGYEQFF
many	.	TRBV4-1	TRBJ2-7	TGCGCCAGCAGCCAAACTGGCCAGACAACCTACGAGCAGTACTTC	CASSQTGQTTYEQYF
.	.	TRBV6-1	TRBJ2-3	TGTGCCAGCAGGGTCCCCGGAGGAGATACGCAGTATTTT	CASRVPGGDTQYF
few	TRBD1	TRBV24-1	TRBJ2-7	TGTGCCACCAGTGACCCGGGACAGGGTGCGGACGAGCAGTACTTC	CATSDPGQGADEQYF
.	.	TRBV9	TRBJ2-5	TGTGCCAGCAGCGTATCTACAGGGTTGGGACCGCAAGAGACCCAGTACTTC	CASSVSTGLGPQETQYF
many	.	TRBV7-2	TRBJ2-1	TGTGCCAGCAGCCTAGGGTTTTCCTACAATGAGCAGTTCTTC	CASSLGFSYNEQFF
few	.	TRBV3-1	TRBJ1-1	TGTGCCAGCAGCTTCCAACAGGGCGGAACTGAAGCTTTCTTT	CASSFQQGGTEAFF
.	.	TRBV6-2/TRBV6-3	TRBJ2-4	TGTGCCACTCAAGGGGTCGGGGCCAAAAACATTCAGTACTTC	CATQGVGAKNIQYF
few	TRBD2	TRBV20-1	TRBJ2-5	TGCAGTGCTAGCTCTTTGGGAGGGGCGGAGACCCAGTACTTC	CSASSLGGAETQYF
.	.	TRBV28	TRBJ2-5	TGTGCCACCTCACTTCCAAATCAAGAGACCCAGTACTTC	CATSLPNQETQYF
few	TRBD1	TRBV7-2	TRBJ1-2	TGTGCCAGCAGCTTAGCTACCGGGACAGGGAACTCTAACTATGGCTACACCTTC	CASSLATGTGNSNYGYTF
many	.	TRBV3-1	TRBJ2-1	TGTGCCAGCAGCCAGGGGGGGCGAGCCTTCGGGGAGCAGTTCTTC	CASSQGGRAFGEQFF
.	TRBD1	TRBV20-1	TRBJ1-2	TGCAGTGCTAGACCAAGACAGGGCCTTTTTGGCTATGGCTACACCTTC	CSARPRQGLFGYGYTF
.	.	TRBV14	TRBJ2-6	TGTGCCAGCAGCCGAATGAAGTCTGGGGCCAACGTCCTGACTTTC	CASSRMKSGANVLTF